These T cell receptor beta chains were read from a single sample in a study of OX40 agonist ivuxolimab in advanced cancers. This table comes from immunoSEQ multiplex PCR, and its TCRdb copy is limited to in-frame clones, with some not included. Among tens of thousands of clones listed, approximately 90% were seen once. The sequencing used CD4+ or CD8+ T cells sorted from blood, collected in a trial of the OX40 agonist ivuxolimab. All receptors derive from an adult with an advanced solid tumor such as melanoma, head and neck, liver or kidney cancer. Both conserved end residues are trimmed from each CDR3.

v_call | cdr3_aa
TRBV28 | ASSLPGQTYEQY
TRBV9 | ASSVVSEGALYNEQF
TRBV4-1 | ASSQDRWALYT
TRBV19 | ASSIAALRNNEQF
TRBV9 | ASSPFRDNDHEQF
TRBV28 | ASSGSSSYEQY
TRBV6-5 | ASRDSFGYT
TRBV6-1 | ASSFTGGEQY
TRBV7-9 | ASSSPWGYEQY
TRBV9 | ASSADGIDTQY
TRBV6-5 | ASSYVQENPNGYT
TRBV19 | ASSTGPGNTEAF
TRBV7-6 | ASSSNSLAGGPNTGELF
TRBV19 | ASSKGMGYGYT
TRBV27 | ASISGDYGNEQF
TRBV27 | ASRPDSYSRQPQH
TRBV20-1 | SARMNIEAF
TRBV28 | ASSLFWGSGQPQH
TRBV21-1 | ASKGNSGANVLT
TRBV9 | ASSVDTRYGYT
TRBV11-2 | ASSLAAGMYTDTQY
TRBV15 | ATSRWTGSYEQY
TRBV15 | ATTDKMNTGELF
TRBV19 | ASSLSSGTATYNEQF
TRBV19 | ASSIMAGGTEAF
TRBV7-9 | ASSLEGGGAETQY
TRBV4-1 | ASSPQGSSPTEAF
TRBV13 | ASSLREGDQETQY
TRBV28 | ASSLLAGVGQPQH
TRBV30 | AWSVLRTGGMNTEAF
TRBV28 | ASSRITDTQY
TRBV6-5 | ASSYGGQGAGGYT
TRBV27 | ASSWGTGSNEQF
TRBV4-1 | ASSRAGGSRETQY
TRBV2 | ATTTANSGNTIY
TRBV5-4 | ASLESGGPGELF
TRBV9 | ASSTGQLGLEAF
TRBV9 | ASSVAGQQF
TRBV4-1 | ASSQDPQGIVQPQH
TRBV27 | ASSSSYEQY